This T cell receptor beta chain was captured by sequencing in a study of cytomegalovirus exposure and HLA in healthy donors. Overall study context: Early released data had 80 million or so unique TCRs, all coming from HLA-typed donors.

Details on this clone: Its antigen is not known. The junction departs from the called germline gene at one end, perhaps through a read error. The same CDR3 arises from other DNA sequences in this sample as well.

Findings of the study overall: One later analysis reportedly identified an Asian-associated ancestry cluster that showed fewer N-insertions than the roughly 720-donor mean. Most of the TCR beta V segments (in an earlier analysis) were productive either about 87% or about 30% of the time.

Researchers ran the PCR with 60 Vbeta and 13 Jbeta primers. Profiling relied on immunoSEQ multiplex PCR, and the TCRdb table lists in-frame clones only, not all of them. The sample contains around 90,000 clones, less than 80% of which appear only once. The clonotype was recovered from a woman aged 40 to 50 in good health and CMV-seronegative. Material for sequencing was PBMCs.

The CDR3 bases are TGCGCCAGCAGGAGGACAGGCGACTTTCAGCCCCAGCATTTT. As protein: CASRRTGDFQPQHF. The chain combines TRBV6-1 with TRBJ1-5; 7 nucleotides line up with TRBD1. CDR3 length: 14 residues. Germline V gene data show CDR1 as MNHNS and CDR2 as SASEGT.